The next 22 T cell receptor beta chains were all read from a single sample in a study of blood T cell repertoires in COVID-19. The repertoire was sequenced with immunoSEQ multiplex PCR; TCRdb's copy has only in-frame clones and lacks some. The data hold about 380,000 clones, with more than 75% observed a single time. The material sequenced was peripheral blood. Source of these receptors: a human donor with acute or convalescent COVID-19. The donor label of this sample is uncertain.

The chain has TRBV6-5 and TRBJ1-1; 7 bases align to TRBD1. From germline, CDR1 is MNHEY and CDR2 SVGAGI. The CDR3 runs to 14 residues. V gave up 6 bases and J gave up 2 bases; unmatched junction bases: 6. The CDR3 coding sequence is TGTGCCAGCAGACGCCGACAGGGAAACACTGAAGCTTTCTTT. It codes for CASRRRQGNTEAFF.

V gene TRBV7-9 combines with J gene TRBJ1-1; TRBD1 agrees at 7 bases. This CDR3 has 13 amino acids. Trimming removed 5 bases from V and 4 bases from J; junction bases left unmatched: 4. Germline V lookup: CDR1 SEHNR, CDR2 FQNEAQ (reference sequence). CDR3 coding DNA: TGTGCCAGCAGCCCGGACAGGCGCACTGAAGCTTTCTTT. This codes for CASSPDRRTEAFF.

This clone was detected a few times. This rearrangement joins TRBV19 to TRBJ1-5; D call uncertain. V was trimmed by 9 bases and J by 2 bases, leaving 14 bases between them. CDR3 length: 14 residues. Looked up from germline, CDR1 is LNHDA and CDR2 is SQIVND (reference sequence). CDR3 sequence: CASSLAAGNQPQHF. The CDR3 coding sequence is TGTGCCAGCTCTTTGGCGGCAGGCAATCAGCCCCAGCATTTT.

This chain links TRBV20-1 with TRBJ1-1, with D maybe TRBD1 (5 bases). Germline CDR1 is DFQATT and CDR2 is SNEGSKA (reference sequence). V lost 3 bases, J lost 6 bases, and 14 bases lay in between. The CDR3 is made up of 13 amino acids. The CDR3 loop reads CSASSGGVAEAFF. The CDR3 DNA reads as TGCAGTGCTAGTAGCGGGGGGGTCGCTGAAGCTTTCTTT.

CDR3 bases: TGTGCCAGCAGCCAAGAATGGGGGCCCAACTACGAGCAGTACTTC. It specifies CASSQEWGPNYEQYF. The chain links TRBV14 to TRBJ2-7, with D maybe TRBD1 (6 bases). V was cut by 0 bases and J by 3 bases, with 12 bases left in between. Germline CDR1 and CDR2: SGHDN and FVKESK. The CDR3 is made up of 15 amino acids.

The chain couples TRBV5-1 to TRBJ2-1; 7 bases agree with TRBD1. This CDR3 is 15 amino acids long. V gave up 4 bases and J gave up 0 bases; unmatched junction bases: 4. CDR1 and CDR2 (germline): SGHRS, YFSETQ. In DNA, the CDR3 is TGCGCCAGCAGCCCGGGACAGAGCTCCTACAATGAGCAGTTCTTC. It is translated as CASSPGQSSYNEQFF.

V gene TRBV12-5 combines with J gene TRBJ2-1; a possible D gene is TRBD1 (5 bases). This CDR3 has 16 residues. Per the germline V gene, CDR1 is LGHNT and CDR2 is FRNRAP. V lost 2 bases and J 6 bases, leaving 17 bases between the germline ends. CDR3 DNA sequence: TGTGCTAGTGGTTTGCTGGACCCGCAGGGCCCCAATGAGCAGTTCTTC. Translated: CASGLLDPQGPNEQFF. The variable domain in full, with the rest retrieved from reference TRBV12-5 and TRBJ2-1, is DARVTQTPRHKVTEMGQEVTMRCQPILGHNTVFWYRQTMMQGLELLAYFRNRAPLDDSGMPKDRFSAEMPDATLATLKIQPSEPRDSAVYFCASGLLDPQGPNEQFFGPGTRLTVL.

The gene calls are TRBV27 and TRBJ1-5; the match to TRBD1 covers 8 bases. The CDR3 totals 15 residues. J gave up 5 bases and V 5 bases, and 8 bases lay outside the gene matches. Germline CDR1 and CDR2: MNHEY and SMNVEV (reference sequence). The CDR3 region is CASSPDPGGDQPQHF. CDR3 sequence (DNA): TGTGCCAGCAGTCCCGATCCAGGGGGCGATCAGCCCCAGCATTTT.

The genes are TRBV28 and TRBJ1-2; tentative D call: TRBD1 (6 bases). Germline CDR1 and CDR2: MDHEN and SYDVKM. Trimming took off 5 bases at V and 3 bases at J, with 13 bases between the two ends. CDR3 size: 14 residues. The CDR3, as DNA: TGTGCCAGCAGTACCTCCGGACAGCACTATGGCTACACCTTC. This translates into CASSTSGQHYGYTF.

The chain uses TRBV6-5 and TRBJ1-6, with D tentatively TRBD1 (6 bases). Germline CDR1 is MNHEY and CDR2 is SVGAGI. The ends were cut back, 7 bases at V and 6 bases at J, with 16 bases in the middle. This CDR3 comprises 15 residues. The CDR3, as DNA: TGTGCCAGCAACCCAGGGGATTTACCTAATTCACCCCTCCACTTT. Translation gives CASNPGDLPNSPLHF.

This sequence joins TRBV19 and TRBJ1-5; TRBD1 aligns across 10 bases. The CDR3 is 16 amino acids. After removal of 7 bases from V and 2 bases from J, the junction contained 8 bases not matched to a gene. Germline V gene data show CDR1 as LNHDA and CDR2 as SQIVND (reference sequence). DNA of the CDR3: TGTGCCAGTACCCTAGGGGGGACAGGGGGCAATCAGCCCCAGCATTTT. It codes for CASTLGGTGGNQPQHF.

This rearrangement joins TRBV30 to TRBJ1-1; 8 positions agree with TRBD1. V was clipped by 0 bases and J by 8 bases; unmatched bases: 2. The CDR3 sequence is 12 residues long. The V gene's germline CDR1 is GTSNPN and CDR2 SVGIG (reference sequence). The CDR3 DNA is TGTGCCTGGAGTGTACGGACAGGGGAAGCTTTCTTT. This encodes CAWSVRTGEAFF. The full variable domain, rest sourced from reference TRBV30 and TRBJ1-1, is SQTIHQWPATLVQPVGSPLSLECTVEGTSNPNLYWYRQAAGRGLQLLFYSVGIGQISSEVPQNLSASRPQDRQFILSSKKLLLSDSGFYLCAWSVRTGEAFFGQGTRLTVV.

J is TRBJ2-3 and V is TRBV2, with 11 nucleotides matching TRBD2. CDR3 length: 14 amino acids. Trimming removed 6 bases from V and 2 bases from J; junction bases left unmatched: 1. Germline V CDR1 and CDR2: SNHLY, FYNNEI. For the CDR3, the DNA is TGTGCCAGCAGGGGACTAGCGGACACAGATACGCAGTATTTT. It encodes CASRGLADTDTQYF. Full variable domain (missing parts from reference TRBV2 and TRBJ2-3): EPEVTQTPSHQVTQMGQEVILRCVPISNHLYFYWYRQILGQKVEFLVSFYNNEISEKSEIFDDQFSVERPDGSNFTLKIRSTKLEDSAMYFCASRGLADTDTQYFGPGTRLTVL.

The chain employs TRBV18 and TRBJ2-4; 7 bases line up with TRBD1. Germline values: CDR1 KGHSH, CDR2 LQKENI. The trim removed 3 bases at V and 8 bases at J, leaving 13 bases unmatched. CDR3 length equals 16 residues. Here the CDR3 DNA reads TGTGCCAGCTCACCGCCTTTACAGGGGACGCGGGACATTCAGTACTTC. This translates into CASSPPLQGTRDIQYF.

The chain is built from TRBV30 and TRBJ2-2; TRBD1 is a possible D gene (6 bases). The CDR3 length is 14 residues. Trimming removed 8 bases at V and 2 bases at J, with 15 bases between. From germline, CDR1 is GTSNPN and CDR2 SVGIG (reference sequence). The chain's CDR3 is CAGATGINTGELFF. CDR3 DNA: TGTGCCGGGGCAACAGGGATAAACACCGGGGAGCTGTTTTTT. The full variable domain, rest sourced from reference TRBV30 and TRBJ2-2, is SQTIHQWPATLVQPVGSPLSLECTVEGTSNPNLYWYRQAAGRGLQLLFYSVGIGQISSEVPQNLSASRPQDRQFILSSKKLLLSDSGFYLCAGATGINTGELFFGEGSRLTVL.

The chain joins TRBV7-8 to TRBJ2-2, with D possibly being TRBD1 (5 bases). V was shortened by 4 bases and J by 5 bases, with 11 bases between the two germline ends. In germline, CDR1 is SGHVS, CDR2 FQNEAQ. The CDR3 is 14 amino acids. CDR3 sequence: CASSYSRVTGELFF. The CDR3 DNA sequence: TGTGCCAGCAGCTACAGCAGGGTAACCGGGGAGCTGTTTTTT.

The CDR3 spells CASSPLQLEWFF. CDR3 nucleotide sequence: TGTGCCAGCTCACCACTGCAGTTGGAGTGGTTCTTC. The chain joins TRBV18 to TRBJ2-1, with D unresolved. CDR3 size: 12 residues. CDR1 is KGHSH, CDR2 LQKENI, per germline. Between the trimmed V and J ends, which lost 1 base and 15 bases, there was a span of 13 bases.

The chain couples TRBV7-2 to TRBJ2-7; TRBD2 matches 8 bases. Germline trimming cut 3 bases from V and 2 bases from J; bases unmatched to any gene: 9. The CDR3 is 16 amino acids. Germline CDR1 SGHTA, CDR2 FQGNSA. The CDR3 is CASSFVGRAFPYEQYF. The CDR3 DNA reads as TGTGCCAGCAGCTTTGTCGGGAGGGCCTTCCCCTACGAGCAGTACTTC.

This clone occurred once. The CDR3 DNA sequence: TGTGCCAGCAGCCTCTGGACTAGAGATACGCAGTATTTT. It codes for CASSLWTRDTQYF. The V and J genes are TRBV3-1 (or the pseudogene TRBV3-2) and TRBJ2-3, with 7 positions matching TRBD2. The CDR3 contains 13 residues. Germline trimming cut 4 bases from V and 5 bases from J; bases unmatched to any gene: 3. Looked up from germline, CDR1 is LGHDT and CDR2 is YNNKEL (reference sequence).

V is TRBV28 and J is TRBJ2-7, with D perhaps matching TRBD2 (5 bases). In germline, CDR1 is MDHEN, CDR2 SYDVKM. The CDR3 loop spans 16 amino acids. Trimming shortened V by 6 bases and J by 0 bases, and 18 bases separated the two germline ends. The CDR3 loop reads CASSLPRGRDSYEQYF. CDR3 DNA sequence: TGTGCCAGCAGCCTACCTAGAGGGAGAGACTCCTACGAGCAGTACTTC.

This chain uses TRBV19 with TRBJ2-3, with a weak D call TRBD1 (7 bases). Germline V lookup: CDR1 LNHDA, CDR2 SQIVND (reference sequence). The V and J ends lost 4 bases and 0 bases respectively, with 14 bases between them. The CDR3 covers 16 residues. CDR3 DNA: TGTGCCAGTAGTAAGATGACAGGGACTAGCACAGATACGCAGTATTTT. Translating it yields CASSKMTGTSTDTQYF.

The chain employs TRBV29-1 and TRBJ1-2; perhaps TRBD1 as D (5 bases). Trimming stripped 6 bases from V and 6 bases from J, with 17 bases between. The CDR3 totals 13 residues. Per the germline V gene, CDR1 is SQVTM and CDR2 is ANQGSEA. The CDR3 coding sequence is TGCAGCGTCCAGGACACCTCTGAAGATGGCTACACCTTC. The encoded protein is CSVQDTSEDGYTF.